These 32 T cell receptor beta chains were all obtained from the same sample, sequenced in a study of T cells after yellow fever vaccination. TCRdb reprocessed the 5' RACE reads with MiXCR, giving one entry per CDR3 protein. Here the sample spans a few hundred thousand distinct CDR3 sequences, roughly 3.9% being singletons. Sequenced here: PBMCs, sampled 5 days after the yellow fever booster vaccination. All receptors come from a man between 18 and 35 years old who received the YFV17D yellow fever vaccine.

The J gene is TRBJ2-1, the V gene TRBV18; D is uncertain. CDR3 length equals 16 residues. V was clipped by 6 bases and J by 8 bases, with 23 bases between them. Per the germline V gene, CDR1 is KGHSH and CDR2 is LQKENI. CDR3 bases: TGTGCCAGCTCGGAACCGCGAGGTTGGATTTCGGATGAGCAGTTCTTC. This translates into CASSEPRGWISDEQFF.

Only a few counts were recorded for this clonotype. In DNA, the CDR3 is TGTGCCAGCAGCGTAGGGGAGGGCTCCTACGAGCAGTACTTC. Its protein product is CASSVGEGSYEQYF. This sequence joins TRBV9 and TRBJ2-7; 7 bases align to TRBD2. Germline V gene lookup returns CDR1 SGDLS and CDR2 YYNGEE. The V segment lost 0 bases and the J segment 0 bases; nucleotides outside the gene matches: 0. The CDR3 covers 14 residues.

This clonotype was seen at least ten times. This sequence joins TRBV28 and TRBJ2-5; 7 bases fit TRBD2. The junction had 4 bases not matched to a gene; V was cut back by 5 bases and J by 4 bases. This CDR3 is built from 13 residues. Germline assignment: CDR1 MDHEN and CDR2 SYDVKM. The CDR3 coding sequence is TGTGCCAGCAGTCGAGGCGGGGGAGAGACCCAGTACTTC. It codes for CASSRGGGETQYF.

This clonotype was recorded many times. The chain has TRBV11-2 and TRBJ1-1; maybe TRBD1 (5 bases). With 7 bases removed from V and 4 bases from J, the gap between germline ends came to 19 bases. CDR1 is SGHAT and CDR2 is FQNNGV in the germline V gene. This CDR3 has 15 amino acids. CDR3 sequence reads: CASKVRAAMGTEAFF. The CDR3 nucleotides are TGTGCCAGCAAGGTCAGGGCCGCGATGGGCACTGAAGCTTTCTTT. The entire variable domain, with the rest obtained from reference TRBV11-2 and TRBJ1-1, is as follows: EAGVAQSPRYKIIEKRQSVAFWCNPISGHATLYWYQQILGQGPKLLIQFQNNGVVDDSQLPKDRFSAERLKGVDSTLKIQPAKLEDSAVYLCASKVRAAMGTEAFFGQGTRLTVV.

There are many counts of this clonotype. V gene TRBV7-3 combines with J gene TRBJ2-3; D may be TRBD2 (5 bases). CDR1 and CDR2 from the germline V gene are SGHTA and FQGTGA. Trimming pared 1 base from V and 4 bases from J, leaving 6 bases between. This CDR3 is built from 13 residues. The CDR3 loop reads CASSLNGADTQYF. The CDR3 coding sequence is TGTGCCAGCAGCTTAAACGGGGCAGATACGCAGTATTTT.

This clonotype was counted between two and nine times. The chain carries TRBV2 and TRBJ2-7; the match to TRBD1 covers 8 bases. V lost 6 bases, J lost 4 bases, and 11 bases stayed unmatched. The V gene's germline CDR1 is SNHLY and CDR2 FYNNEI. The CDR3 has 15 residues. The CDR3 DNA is TGTGCCAGCAGGGGAACAGGGGGATCGAGGTACGAGCAGTACTTC. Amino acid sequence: CASRGTGGSRYEQYF.

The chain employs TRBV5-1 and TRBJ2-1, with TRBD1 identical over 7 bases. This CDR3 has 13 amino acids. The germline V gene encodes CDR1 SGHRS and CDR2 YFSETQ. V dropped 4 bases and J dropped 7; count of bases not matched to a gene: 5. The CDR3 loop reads CASSEQGWNEQFF. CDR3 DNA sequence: TGCGCCAGCAGCGAACAGGGGTGGAATGAGCAGTTCTTC.

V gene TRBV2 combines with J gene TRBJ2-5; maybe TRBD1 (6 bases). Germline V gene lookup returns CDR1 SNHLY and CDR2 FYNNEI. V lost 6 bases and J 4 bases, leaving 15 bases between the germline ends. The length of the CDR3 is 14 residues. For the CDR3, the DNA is TGTGCCAGCAGGGAACAGGGTCCAGGAGAGACCCAGTACTTC. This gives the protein CASREQGPGETQYF.

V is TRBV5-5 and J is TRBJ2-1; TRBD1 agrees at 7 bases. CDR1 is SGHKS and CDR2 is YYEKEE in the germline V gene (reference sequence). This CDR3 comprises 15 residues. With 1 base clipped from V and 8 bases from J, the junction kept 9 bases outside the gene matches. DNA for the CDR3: TGTGCCAGCAGCTTGCCGTCACAGGGGATAGATGAGCAGTTCTTC. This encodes CASSLPSQGIDEQFF.

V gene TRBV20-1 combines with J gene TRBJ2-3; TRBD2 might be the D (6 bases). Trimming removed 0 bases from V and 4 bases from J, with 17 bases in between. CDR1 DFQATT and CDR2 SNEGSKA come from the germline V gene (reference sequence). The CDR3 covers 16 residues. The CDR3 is CSARDELATEADTQYF. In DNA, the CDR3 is TGCAGTGCTAGAGATGAGCTAGCGACCGAGGCAGATACGCAGTATTTT.

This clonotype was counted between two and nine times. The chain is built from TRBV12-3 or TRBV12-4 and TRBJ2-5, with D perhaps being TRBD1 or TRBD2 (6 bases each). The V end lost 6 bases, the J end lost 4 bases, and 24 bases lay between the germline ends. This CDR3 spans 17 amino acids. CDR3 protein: CASRPQPSKGGGETQYF. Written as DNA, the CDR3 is TGTGCCAGCAGACCTCAGCCATCGAAGGGGGGAGGAGAGACCCAGTACTTC.

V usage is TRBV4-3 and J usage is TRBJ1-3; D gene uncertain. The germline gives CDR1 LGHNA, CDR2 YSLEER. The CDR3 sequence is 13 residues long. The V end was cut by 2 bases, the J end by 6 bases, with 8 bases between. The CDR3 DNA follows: TGCGCCAGCAGCCAACTTGGGATAAACACCATATATTTT. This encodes CASSQLGINTIYF.

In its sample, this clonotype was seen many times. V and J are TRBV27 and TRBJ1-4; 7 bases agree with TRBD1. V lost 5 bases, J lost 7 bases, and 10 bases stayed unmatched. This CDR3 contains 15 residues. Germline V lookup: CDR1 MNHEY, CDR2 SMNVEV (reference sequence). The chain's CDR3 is CASSLTGWEGEKLFF. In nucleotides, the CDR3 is TGTGCCAGCAGTCTGACAGGGTGGGAGGGTGAAAAACTGTTTTTT.

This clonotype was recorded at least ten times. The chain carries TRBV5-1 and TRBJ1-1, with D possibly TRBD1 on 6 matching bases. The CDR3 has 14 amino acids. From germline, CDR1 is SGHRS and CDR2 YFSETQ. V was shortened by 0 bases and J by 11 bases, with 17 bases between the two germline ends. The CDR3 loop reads CASSLGGGLSSAFF. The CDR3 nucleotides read TGCGCCAGCAGCTTGGGCGGGGGGCTATCTTCGGCTTTCTTT.

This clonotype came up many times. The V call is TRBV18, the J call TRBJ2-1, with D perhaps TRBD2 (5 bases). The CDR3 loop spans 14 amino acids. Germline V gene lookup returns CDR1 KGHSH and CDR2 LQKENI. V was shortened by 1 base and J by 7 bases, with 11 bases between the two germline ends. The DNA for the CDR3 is TGTGCCAGCTCACCACTCACGGGAAGGAATGAGCAGTTCTTC. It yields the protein CASSPLTGRNEQFF.

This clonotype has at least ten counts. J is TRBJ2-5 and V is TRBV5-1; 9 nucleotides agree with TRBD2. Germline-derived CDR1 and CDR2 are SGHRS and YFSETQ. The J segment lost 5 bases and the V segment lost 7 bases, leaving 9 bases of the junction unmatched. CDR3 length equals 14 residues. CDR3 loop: CASFRGTSRETQYF. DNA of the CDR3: TGCGCCAGCTTCCGAGGGACTAGCAGGGAGACCCAGTACTTC. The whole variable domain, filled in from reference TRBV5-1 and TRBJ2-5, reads KAGVTQTPRYLIKTRGQQVTLSCSPISGHRSVSWYQQTPGQGLQFLFEYFSETQRNKGNFPGRFSGRQFSNSRSEMNVSTLELGDSALYLCASFRGTSRETQYFGPGTRLLVL.

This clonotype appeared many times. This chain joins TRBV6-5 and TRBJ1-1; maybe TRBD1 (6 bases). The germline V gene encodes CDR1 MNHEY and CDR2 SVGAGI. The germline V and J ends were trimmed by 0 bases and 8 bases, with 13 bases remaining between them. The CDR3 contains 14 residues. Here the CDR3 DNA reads TGTGCCAGCAGTTACTCGATAGGCGGGGGCGAAGCTTTCTTT. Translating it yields CASSYSIGGGEAFF.

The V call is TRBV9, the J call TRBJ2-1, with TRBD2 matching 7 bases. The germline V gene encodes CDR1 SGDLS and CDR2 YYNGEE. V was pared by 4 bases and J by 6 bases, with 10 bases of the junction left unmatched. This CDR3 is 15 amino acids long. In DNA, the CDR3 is TGTGCCAGCAGCAAAAGTCCGGGGGGATTCAATGAGCAGTTCTTC. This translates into CASSKSPGGFNEQFF.

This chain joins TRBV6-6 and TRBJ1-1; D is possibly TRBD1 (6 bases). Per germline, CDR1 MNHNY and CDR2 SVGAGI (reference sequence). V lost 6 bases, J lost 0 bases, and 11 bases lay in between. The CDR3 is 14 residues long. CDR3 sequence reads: CASRPRGLNTEAFF. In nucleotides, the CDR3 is TGTGCCAGCAGACCCAGGGGACTGAACACTGAAGCTTTCTTT.

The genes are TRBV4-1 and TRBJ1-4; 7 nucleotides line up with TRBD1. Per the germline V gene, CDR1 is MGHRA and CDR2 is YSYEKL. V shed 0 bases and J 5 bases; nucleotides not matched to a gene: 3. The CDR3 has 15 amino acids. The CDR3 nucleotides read TGCGCCAGCAGCCAAGATGGGACAGCGAATGAAAAACTGTTTTTT. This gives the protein CASSQDGTANEKLFF.

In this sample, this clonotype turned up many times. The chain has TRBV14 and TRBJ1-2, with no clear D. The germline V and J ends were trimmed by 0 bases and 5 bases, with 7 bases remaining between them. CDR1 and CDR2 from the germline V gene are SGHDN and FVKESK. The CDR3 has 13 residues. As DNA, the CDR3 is TGTGCCAGCAGCCAAGACGGAGGGTATGGCTACACCTTC. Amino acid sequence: CASSQDGGYGYTF.

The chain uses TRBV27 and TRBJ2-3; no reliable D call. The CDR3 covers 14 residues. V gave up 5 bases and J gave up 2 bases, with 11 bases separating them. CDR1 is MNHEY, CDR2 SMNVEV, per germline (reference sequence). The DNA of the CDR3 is TGTGCCAGCAGTCAGGCCCTGGCCACAGATACGCAGTATTTT. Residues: CASSQALATDTQYF.

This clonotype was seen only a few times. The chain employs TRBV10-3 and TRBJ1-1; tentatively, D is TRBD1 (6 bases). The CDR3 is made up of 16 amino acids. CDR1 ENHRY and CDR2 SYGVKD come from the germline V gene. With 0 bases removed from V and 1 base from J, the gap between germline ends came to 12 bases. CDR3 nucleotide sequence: TGTGCCATCAGTGAGTCGCAGGACAGACGGAACACTGAAGCTTTCTTT. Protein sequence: CAISESQDRRNTEAFF.

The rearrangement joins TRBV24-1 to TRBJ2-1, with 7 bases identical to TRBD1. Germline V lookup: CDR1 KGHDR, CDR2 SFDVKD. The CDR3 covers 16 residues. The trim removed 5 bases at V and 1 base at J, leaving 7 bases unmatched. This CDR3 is CATSAATGQSYNEQFF. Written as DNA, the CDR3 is TGTGCCACCAGTGCTGCCACGGGACAGTCCTACAATGAGCAGTTCTTC.

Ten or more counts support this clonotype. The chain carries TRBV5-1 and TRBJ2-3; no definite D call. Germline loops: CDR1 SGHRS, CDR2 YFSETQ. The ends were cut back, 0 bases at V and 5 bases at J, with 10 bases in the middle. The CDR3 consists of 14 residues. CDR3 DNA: TGCGCCAGCAGCTTGGTCGGATCGGGAGATACGCAGTATTTT. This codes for CASSLVGSGDTQYF. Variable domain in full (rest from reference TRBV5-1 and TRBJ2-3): KAGVTQTPRYLIKTRGQQVTLSCSPISGHRSVSWYQQTPGQGLQFLFEYFSETQRNKGNFPGRFSGRQFSNSRSEMNVSTLELGDSALYLCASSLVGSGDTQYFGPGTRLTVL.

CDR3: CASSLEKDLRGENTGELFF. The CDR3 DNA reads as TGTGCCAGCAGCTTGGAGAAAGACCTGCGCGGGGAGAACACCGGGGAGCTGTTTTTT. This sequence joins TRBV5-6 and TRBJ2-2; D perhaps matches TRBD2 (6 bases). V lost 0 bases and J lost 1, with 19 bases in between. The CDR3 is 19 amino acids. CDR1 is SGHDT, CDR2 YYEEEE, per germline.

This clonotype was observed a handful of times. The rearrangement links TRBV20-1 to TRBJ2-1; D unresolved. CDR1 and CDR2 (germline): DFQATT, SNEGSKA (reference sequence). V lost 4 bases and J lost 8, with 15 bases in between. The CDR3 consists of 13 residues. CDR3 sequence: CSAKPGIGYEQFF. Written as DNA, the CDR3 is TGCAGTGCTAAACCAGGTATAGGGTATGAGCAGTTCTTC.

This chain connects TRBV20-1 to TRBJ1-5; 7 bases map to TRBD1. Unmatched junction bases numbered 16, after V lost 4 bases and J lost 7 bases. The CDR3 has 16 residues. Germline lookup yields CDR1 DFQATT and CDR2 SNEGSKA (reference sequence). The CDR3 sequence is CSATRTGQERVQPQHF. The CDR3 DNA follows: TGCAGTGCTACTCGGACAGGCCAGGAGAGGGTCCAGCCCCAGCATTTT.

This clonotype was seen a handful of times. The CDR3 DNA is TGCAGTGCTAGTTCGGGTCTAGCGGGGTACGAGCAGTACGTC. Protein product: CSASSGLAGYEQYV. V usage is TRBV20-1 and J usage is TRBJ2-7; TRBD2 agrees at 9 bases. This CDR3 has 14 amino acids. V trimming: 3 bases; J trimming: 4 bases; junction bases outside the gene matches: 7. Germline values: CDR1 DFQATT, CDR2 SNEGSKA (reference sequence).

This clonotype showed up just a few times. The CDR3 loop is CSARDPWGLYNEQFF. The CDR3 DNA sequence: TGCAGTGCTAGAGATCCCTGGGGGTTATACAATGAGCAGTTCTTC. The V and J genes are TRBV20-1 and TRBJ2-1; D might be TRBD1 or TRBD2, each matching 5 bases. The CDR3 is 15 residues long. From germline, CDR1 is DFQATT and CDR2 SNEGSKA (reference sequence). V lost 0 bases to trimming and J lost 4 bases, with 13 bases between them.

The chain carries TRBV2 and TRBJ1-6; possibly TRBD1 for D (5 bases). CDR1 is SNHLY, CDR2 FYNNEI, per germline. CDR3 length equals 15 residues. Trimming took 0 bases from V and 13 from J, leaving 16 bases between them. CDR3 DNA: TGTGCCAGCAGTGAAGCGTCGACCCTACGGGGGCCCCTCCACTTT. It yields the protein CASSEASTLRGPLHF.

CDR3 region: CASRSDRWVGPYEQYF. The CDR3 DNA follows: TGTGCCAGCAGATCGGACCGATGGGTGGGGCCTTACGAGCAGTACTTC. The V and J genes are TRBV6-2 or TRBV6-3 and TRBJ2-7, with a tentative D call TRBD1 (5 bases). Germline CDR1 MNHEY, CDR2 SVGEGT. The CDR3 spans 16 residues. The V and J ends lost 6 bases and 4 bases respectively, with 22 bases between them.